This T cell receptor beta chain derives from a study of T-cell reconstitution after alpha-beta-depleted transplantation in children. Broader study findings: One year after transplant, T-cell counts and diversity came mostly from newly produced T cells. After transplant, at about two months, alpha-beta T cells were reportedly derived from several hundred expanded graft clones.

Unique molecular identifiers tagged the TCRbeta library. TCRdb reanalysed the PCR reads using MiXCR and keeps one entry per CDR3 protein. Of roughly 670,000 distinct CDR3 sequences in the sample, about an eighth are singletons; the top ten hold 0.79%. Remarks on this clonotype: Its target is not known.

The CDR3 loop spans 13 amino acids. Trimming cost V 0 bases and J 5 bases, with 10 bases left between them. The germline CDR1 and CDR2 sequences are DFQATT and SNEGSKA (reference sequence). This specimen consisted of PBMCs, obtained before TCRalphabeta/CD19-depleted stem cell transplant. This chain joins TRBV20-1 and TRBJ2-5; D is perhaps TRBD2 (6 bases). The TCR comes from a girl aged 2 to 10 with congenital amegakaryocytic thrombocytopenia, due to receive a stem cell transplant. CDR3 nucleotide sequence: TGCAGTGCTAGAGAGGCTGGGGGGGAGACCCAGTACTTC. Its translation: CSAREAGGETQYF.